A single sample is the source of the 11 T cell receptor beta chains below, sequenced in a study of beta chain features in type 1 diabetes. Expressed TCRB transcripts were sequenced after all isolated RNA was converted to cDNA. The table came from immunoSEQ multiplex PCR; TCRdb's copy has only in-frame clones and leaves some out. The sample has about 9,400 clones, 75% to 80% seen once. The sample taken for sequencing was Tregs from blood. Receptor source: a woman aged 18-30 years in good health.

V and J are TRBV5-1 and TRBJ1-2, with 10 positions matching TRBD1. V was pared by 2 bases and J by 7 bases, with 5 bases of the junction left unmatched. Germline V gives CDR1 SGHRS, CDR2 YFSETQ. This CDR3 is built from 14 residues. CDR3 coding DNA: TGCGCCAGCAGCTTCTCCGGGACAGGGGTTGGCTACACCTTC. Translation: CASSFSGTGVGYTF.

V is TRBV7-8 and J is TRBJ1-4; 10 nucleotides line up with TRBD1. V dropped 4 bases and J dropped 8; count of bases not matched to a gene: 7. Germline assignment: CDR1 SGHVS and CDR2 FQNEAQ. CDR3 length equals 15 residues. The CDR3 reads CASSSGTGAEEKLFF. The CDR3 nucleotides are TGTGCCAGCAGCTCGGGGACAGGGGCGGAGGAAAAACTGTTTTTT.

The chain has TRBV6-6 and TRBJ2-3; 10 bases are shared with TRBD1. This CDR3 has 14 amino acids. V lost 6 bases, J lost 6 bases, and 6 bases stayed unmatched. Germline CDR1 reads MNHNY; CDR2 reads SVGAGI (reference sequence). In DNA, the CDR3 is TGTGCCAGCAGCAAGGGACAGGGGACCGATACGCAGTATTTT. Its translation is CASSKGQGTDTQYF.

The J gene is TRBJ2-3, the V gene TRBV30, with 9 nucleotides matching TRBD2. V trimming: 5 bases; J trimming: 5 bases; junction bases outside the gene matches: 2. Per germline, CDR1 GTSNPN and CDR2 SVGIG (reference sequence). The CDR3 has 12 amino acids. DNA of the CDR3: TGTGCCTGGGCGGGAGGGGGAGATACGCAGTATTTT. The encoded protein is CAWAGGGDTQYF.

The chain combines TRBV25-1 with TRBJ2-2; TRBD1 might be the D (6 bases). CDR3 length: 15 residues. Germline V lookup: CDR1 MGHDK, CDR2 SYGVNS. V lost 1 base, J lost 6 bases, and 12 bases lay in between. CDR3 coding DNA: TGTGCCAGCAGTGAATTGAGAGGACAGTCCGGGGAGCTGTTTTTT. Translated: CASSELRGQSGELFF.

This rearrangement joins TRBV30 to TRBJ1-2; 8 bases are shared with TRBD1. The CDR3 totals 13 residues. Germline loops: CDR1 GTSNPN, CDR2 SVGIG (reference sequence). The J segment lost 4 bases and the V segment lost 0 bases, leaving 1 base of the junction unmatched. This CDR3 is CAWSVGTGYGYTF. CDR3 bases: TGTGCCTGGAGTGTCGGGACAGGCTATGGCTACACCTTC.

The chain has TRBV6-5 and TRBJ1-2, with 7 bases aligning to TRBD1. Trimming at V came to 5 bases and at J to 5 bases, leaving 11 bases not matched to a gene. The CDR3 extends over 15 amino acids. Germline V gene sequence: CDR1 MNHEY, CDR2 SVGAGI. This CDR3 is CASSVVRDSVYGYTF. The CDR3 nucleotides are TGTGCCAGCAGTGTAGTCCGGGACAGCGTTTATGGCTACACCTTC.

J is TRBJ2-3 and V is TRBV27; 7 bases match TRBD2. Germline CDR1 reads MNHEY; CDR2 reads SMNVEV (reference sequence). J lost 1 base, V lost 1 base, and 5 bases had no gene match. CDR3 size: 16 residues. The DNA for the CDR3 is TGTGCCAGCAGTTTATTGGCTAGCGGACGCACAGATACGCAGTATTTT. Its protein product is CASSLLASGRTDTQYF.

This clone is a singleton in its sample. The J gene is TRBJ2-6, the V gene TRBV29-1; 9 bases map to TRBD2. The CDR3 is 18 residues long. Germline CDR1 and CDR2: SQVTM and ANQGSEA. V lost 4 bases, J lost 2 bases, and 12 bases stayed unmatched. The CDR3 DNA follows: TGCAGCGTTGGGAGCCCGCCAGCGGGAGGTGCTGGGGCCAACGTCCTGACTTTC. Its translation is CSVGSPPAGGAGANVLTF.

The chain is built from TRBV14 and TRBJ2-1, with 9 bases fitting TRBD1. This CDR3 is built from 15 residues. The germline V gene encodes CDR1 SGHDN and CDR2 FVKESK. Unmatched junction bases numbered 12, after V lost 6 bases and J lost 9 bases. CDR3 protein: CASSPLGTGSGEQFF. The CDR3 nucleotides read TGTGCCAGCAGTCCCCTGGGGACAGGGTCGGGTGAGCAGTTCTTC.

This clone has just one count. This chain connects TRBV6-4 to TRBJ2-1; D is possibly TRBD2 (6 bases). The CDR3 extends over 15 amino acids. Trimming shortened V by 3 bases and J by 4 bases, and 13 bases separated the two germline ends. Germline assignment: CDR1 MRHNA and CDR2 SNTAGT. CDR3 sequence: CASSEEGGVYNEQFF. The DNA of the CDR3 is TGTGCCAGCAGTGAAGAAGGCGGGGTATACAATGAGCAGTTCTTC.